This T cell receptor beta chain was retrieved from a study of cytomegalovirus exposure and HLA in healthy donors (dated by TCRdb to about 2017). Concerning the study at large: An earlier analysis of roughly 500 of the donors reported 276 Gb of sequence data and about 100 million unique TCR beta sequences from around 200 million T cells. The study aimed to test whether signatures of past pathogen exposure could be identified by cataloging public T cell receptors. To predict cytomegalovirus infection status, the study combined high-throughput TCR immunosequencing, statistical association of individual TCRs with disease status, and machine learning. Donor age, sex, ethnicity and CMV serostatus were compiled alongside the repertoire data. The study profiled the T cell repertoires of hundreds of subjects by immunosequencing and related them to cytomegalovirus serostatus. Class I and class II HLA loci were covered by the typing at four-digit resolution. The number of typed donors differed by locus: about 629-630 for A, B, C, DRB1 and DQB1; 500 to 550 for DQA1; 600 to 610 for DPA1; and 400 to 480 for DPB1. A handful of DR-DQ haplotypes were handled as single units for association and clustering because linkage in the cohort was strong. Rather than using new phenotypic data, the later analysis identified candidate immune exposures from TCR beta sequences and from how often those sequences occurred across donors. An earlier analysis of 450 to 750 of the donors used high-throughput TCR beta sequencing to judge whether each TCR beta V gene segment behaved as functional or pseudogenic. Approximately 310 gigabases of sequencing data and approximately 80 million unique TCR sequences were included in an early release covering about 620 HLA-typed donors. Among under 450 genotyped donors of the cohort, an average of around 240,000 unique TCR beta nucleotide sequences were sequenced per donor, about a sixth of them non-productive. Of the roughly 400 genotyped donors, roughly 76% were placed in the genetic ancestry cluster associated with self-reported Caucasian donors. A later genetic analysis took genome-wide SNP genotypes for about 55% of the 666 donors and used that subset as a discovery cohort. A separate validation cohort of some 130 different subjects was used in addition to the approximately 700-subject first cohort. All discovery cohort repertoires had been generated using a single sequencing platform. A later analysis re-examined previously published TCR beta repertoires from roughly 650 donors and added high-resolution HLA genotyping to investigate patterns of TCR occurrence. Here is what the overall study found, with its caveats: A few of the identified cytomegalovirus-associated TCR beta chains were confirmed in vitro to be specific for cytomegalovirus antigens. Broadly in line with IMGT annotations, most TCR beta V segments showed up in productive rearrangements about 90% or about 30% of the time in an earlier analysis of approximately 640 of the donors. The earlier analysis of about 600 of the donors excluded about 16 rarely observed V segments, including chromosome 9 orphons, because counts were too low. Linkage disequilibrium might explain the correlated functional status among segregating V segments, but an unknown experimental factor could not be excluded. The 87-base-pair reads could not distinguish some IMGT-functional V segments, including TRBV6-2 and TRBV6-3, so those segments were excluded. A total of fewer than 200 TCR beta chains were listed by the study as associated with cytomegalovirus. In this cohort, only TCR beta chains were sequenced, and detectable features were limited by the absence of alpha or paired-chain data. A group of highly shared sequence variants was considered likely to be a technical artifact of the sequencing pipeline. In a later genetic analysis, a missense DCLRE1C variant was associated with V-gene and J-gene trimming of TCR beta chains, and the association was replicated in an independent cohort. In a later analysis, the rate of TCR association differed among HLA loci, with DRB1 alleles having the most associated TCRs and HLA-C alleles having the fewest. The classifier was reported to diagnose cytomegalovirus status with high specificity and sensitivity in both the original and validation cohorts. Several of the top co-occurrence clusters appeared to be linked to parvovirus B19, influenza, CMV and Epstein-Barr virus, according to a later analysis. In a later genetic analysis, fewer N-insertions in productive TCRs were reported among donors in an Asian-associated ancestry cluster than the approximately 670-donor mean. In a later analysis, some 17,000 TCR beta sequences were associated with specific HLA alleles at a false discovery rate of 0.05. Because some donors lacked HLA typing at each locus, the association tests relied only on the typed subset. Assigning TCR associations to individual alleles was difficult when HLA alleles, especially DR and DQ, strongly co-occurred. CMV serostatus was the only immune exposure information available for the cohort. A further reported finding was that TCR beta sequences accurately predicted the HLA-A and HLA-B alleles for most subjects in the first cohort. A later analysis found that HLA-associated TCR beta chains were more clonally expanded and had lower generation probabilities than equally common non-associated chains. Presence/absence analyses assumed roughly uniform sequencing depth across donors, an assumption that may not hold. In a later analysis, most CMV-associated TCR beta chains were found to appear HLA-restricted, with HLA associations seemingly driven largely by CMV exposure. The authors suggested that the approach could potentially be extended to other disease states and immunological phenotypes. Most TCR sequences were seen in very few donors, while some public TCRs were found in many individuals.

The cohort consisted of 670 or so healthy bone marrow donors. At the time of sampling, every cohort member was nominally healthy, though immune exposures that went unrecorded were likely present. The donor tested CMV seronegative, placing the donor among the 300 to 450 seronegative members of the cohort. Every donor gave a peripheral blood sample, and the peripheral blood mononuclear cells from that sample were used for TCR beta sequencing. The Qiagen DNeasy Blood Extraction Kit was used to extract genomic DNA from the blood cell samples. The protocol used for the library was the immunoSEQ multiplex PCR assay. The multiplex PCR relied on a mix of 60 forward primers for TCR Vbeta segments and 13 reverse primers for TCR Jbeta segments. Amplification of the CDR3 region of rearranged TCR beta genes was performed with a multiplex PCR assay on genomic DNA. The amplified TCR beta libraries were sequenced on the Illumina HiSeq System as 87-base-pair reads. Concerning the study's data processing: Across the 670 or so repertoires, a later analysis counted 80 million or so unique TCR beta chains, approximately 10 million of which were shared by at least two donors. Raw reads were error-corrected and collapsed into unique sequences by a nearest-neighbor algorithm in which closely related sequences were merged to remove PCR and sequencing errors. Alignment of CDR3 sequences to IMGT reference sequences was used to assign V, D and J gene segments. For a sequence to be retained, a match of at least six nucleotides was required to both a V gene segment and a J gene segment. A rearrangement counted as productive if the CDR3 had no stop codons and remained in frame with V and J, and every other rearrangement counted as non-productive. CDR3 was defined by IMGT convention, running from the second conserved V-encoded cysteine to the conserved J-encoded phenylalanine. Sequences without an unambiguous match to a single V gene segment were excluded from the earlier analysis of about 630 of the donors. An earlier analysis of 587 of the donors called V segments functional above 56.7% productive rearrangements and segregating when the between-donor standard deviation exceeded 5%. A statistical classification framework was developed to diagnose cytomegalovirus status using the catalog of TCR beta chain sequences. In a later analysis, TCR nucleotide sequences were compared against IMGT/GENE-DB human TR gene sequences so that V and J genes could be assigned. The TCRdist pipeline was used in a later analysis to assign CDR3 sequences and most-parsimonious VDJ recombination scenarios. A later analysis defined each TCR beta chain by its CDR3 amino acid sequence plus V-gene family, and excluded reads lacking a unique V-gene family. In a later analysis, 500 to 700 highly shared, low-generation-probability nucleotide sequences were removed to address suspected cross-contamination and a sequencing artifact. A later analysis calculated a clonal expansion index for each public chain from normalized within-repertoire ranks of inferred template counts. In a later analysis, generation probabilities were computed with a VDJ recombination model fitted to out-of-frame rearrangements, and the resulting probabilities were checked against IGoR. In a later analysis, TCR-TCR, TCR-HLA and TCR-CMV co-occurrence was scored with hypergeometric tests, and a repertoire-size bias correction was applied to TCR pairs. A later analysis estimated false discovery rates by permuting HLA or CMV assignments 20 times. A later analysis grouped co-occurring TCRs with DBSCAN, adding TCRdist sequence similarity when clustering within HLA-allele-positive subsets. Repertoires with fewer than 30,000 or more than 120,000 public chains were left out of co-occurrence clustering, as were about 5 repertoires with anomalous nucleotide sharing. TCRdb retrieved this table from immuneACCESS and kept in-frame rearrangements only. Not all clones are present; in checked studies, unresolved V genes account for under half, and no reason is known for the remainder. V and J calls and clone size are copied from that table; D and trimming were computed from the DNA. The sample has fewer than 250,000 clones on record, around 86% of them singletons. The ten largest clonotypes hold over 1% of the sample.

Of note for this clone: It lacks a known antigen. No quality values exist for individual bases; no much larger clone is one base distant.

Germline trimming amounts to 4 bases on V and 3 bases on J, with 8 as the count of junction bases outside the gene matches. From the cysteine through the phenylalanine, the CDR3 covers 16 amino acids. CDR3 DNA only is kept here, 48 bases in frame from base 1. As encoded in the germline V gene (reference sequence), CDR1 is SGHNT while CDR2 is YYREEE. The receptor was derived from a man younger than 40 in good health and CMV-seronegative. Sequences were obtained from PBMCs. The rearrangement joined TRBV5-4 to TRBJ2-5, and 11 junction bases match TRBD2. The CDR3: CASSQGSSGRKETQYF. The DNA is TGTGCCAGCAGCCAAGGGTCTAGCGGGAGGAAAGAGACCCAGTACTTC. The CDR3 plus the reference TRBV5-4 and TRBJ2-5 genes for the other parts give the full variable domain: ETGVTQSPTHLIKTRGQQVTLRCSSQSGHNTVSWYQQALGQGPQFIFQYYREEENGRGNFPPRFSGLQFPNYSSELNVNALELDDSALYLCASSQGSSGRKETQYFGPGTRLLVL.